Shown below are 3 T cell receptor beta chains from a single sample sequenced in a study of human versus mouse CDR3 diversity and MHC coevolution (TCRdb year 2017). The library was produced with the immunoSEQ multiplex PCR assay. TCRdb's version of the immuneACCESS table is confined to in-frame rearrangements and falls short of the full clone set. An unresolved V gene accounts for under half of the shortfall where checked; the remainder is of unknown origin. A total of tens of thousands of clones appear in this sample, approximately 92% of them only once. Around 1.5% of the sample belongs to the ten largest clones. The specimen was naive CD4+ T cells from blood. The cell subset or site label, as the study defines it: CD45RO-negative CD62L-positive naive CD4 T cells. Source of these receptors: a person aged 30 to 69 in good health.

CDR3 nucleotide sequence: TGTGCCAGTATCCGAGGAGGGACCGGGGAGCTGTTTTTT. Translated: CASIRGGTGELFF. The rearrangement uses TRBV19 and TRBJ2-2, with a tentative D call TRBD2 (6 bases). V lost 7 bases, J lost 5 bases, and 11 bases lay in between. The germline V gene encodes CDR1 LNHDA and CDR2 SQIVND (reference sequence). The CDR3 has 13 amino acids. The whole variable domain, remainder taken from reference TRBV19 and TRBJ2-2, is DGGITQSPKYLFRKEGQNVTLSCEQNLNHDAMYWYRQDPGQGLRLIYYSQIVNDFQKGDIAEGYSVSREKKESFPLTVTSAQKNPTAFYLCASIRGGTGELFFGEGSRLTVL.

As regards this clone: Sequence at one end of the junction differs from germline and may be a read error. The rearrangement joins TRBV19 to TRBJ1-2, with D perhaps TRBD1 (6 bases). This CDR3 region has 14 residues. Germline loops: CDR1 LNHDA, CDR2 SQIVND (reference sequence). This CDR3 reads CASSLEGGRRGYTF. Here the CDR3 DNA reads TGTGCCAGTAGTCTAGAGGGGGGTCGGCGAGGCTACACCTTC.

The chain joins TRBV5-1 to TRBJ2-1; TRBD1 might be the D (6 bases). This CDR3 is 14 amino acids long. With 0 bases removed from V and 10 bases from J, the gap between germline ends came to 14 bases. CDR1 and CDR2 (germline): SGHRS, YFSETQ. The CDR3 is CASSLANRENEQFF. The CDR3 DNA sequence: TGCGCCAGCAGCTTGGCCAACAGGGAGAACGAGCAGTTCTTC. Based on the CDR3 plus reference TRBV5-1 and TRBJ2-1, the full variable domain is KAGVTQTPRYLIKTRGQQVTLSCSPISGHRSVSWYQQTPGQGLQFLFEYFSETQRNKGNFPGRFSGRQFSNSRSEMNVSTLELGDSALYLCASSLANRENEQFFGPGTRLTVL.